Presented here are 8 T cell receptor beta chains from one specimen sequenced in a study of blood T cell repertoires in COVID-19. Produced via immunoSEQ multiplex PCR; TCRdb's table is partial and in-frame only. This table holds 200,000 to 250,000 clones, 83% found once. Sequencing input: peripheral blood. These receptors came from a young woman with COVID-19, enrolled during active disease.

Worth noting for this clone: A read error may produce the germline difference seen at one junction end. The chain carries TRBV29-1 and TRBJ2-7, with TRBD1 matching 8 bases. From germline, CDR1 is SQVTM and CDR2 ANQGSEA. The CDR3 is made up of 12 amino acids. Here the CDR3 DNA reads TGCAGCGTTGAGGGCCGACAGGGGTGGCCCCTTTTC. Its translation: CSVEGRQGWPLF.

The chain joins TRBV7-2 to TRBJ1-6; D is possibly TRBD1 (5 bases). V was trimmed by 3 bases and J by 10 bases, leaving 13 bases between them. The CDR3 runs 14 residues. The germline gives CDR1 SGHTA, CDR2 FQGNSA. CDR3 coding DNA: TGTGCCAGCAGCTTTGGGGGGGACGGATCACCCCTCCACTTT. Protein: CASSFGGDGSPLHF.

The gene calls are TRBV14 and TRBJ2-7; D unresolved. Germline values: CDR1 SGHDN, CDR2 FVKESK. The CDR3 runs 18 residues. V lost 0 bases, J lost 3 bases, and 21 bases lay in between. The CDR3 bases are TGTGCCAGCAGCCAAGATCATGTGGCCGGAGTAAGACGCTACGAGCAGTACTTC. Translating gives CASSQDHVAGVRRYEQYF.

This clone was counted a few times. The chain links TRBV7-6 to TRBJ1-1; D unclear. The V and J ends lost 4 bases and 6 bases respectively, with 15 bases between them. Germline V gives CDR1 SGHVS, CDR2 FNYEAQ. The CDR3 totals 14 residues. CDR3 in amino acids: CASSYGEQRSEAFF. CDR3 in DNA: TGTGCCAGCAGCTACGGAGAACAGCGGTCTGAAGCTTTCTTT.

This clone has only one observation. The J gene is TRBJ1-4, the V gene TRBV19; 8 bases are a match to TRBD1. CDR1 is LNHDA and CDR2 is SQIVND in the germline V gene (reference sequence). The CDR3 has 19 residues. The V and J ends lost 2 bases and 4 bases, in that order; junction bases with no gene match: 15. The CDR3 DNA follows: TGTGCCAGTAGTATAATCTCCCCCAATTACAGGGGGTTTAATGAAAAACTGTTTTTT. This sequence encodes CASSIISPNYRGFNEKLFF.

The rearrangement links TRBV10-3 to TRBJ2-7, with TRBD2 matching 9 bases. This CDR3 has 14 residues. The V segment lost 5 bases and the J segment 5 bases; nucleotides outside the gene matches: 7. In germline, CDR1 is ENHRY, CDR2 SYGVKD. The DNA of the CDR3 is TGTGCCATCAGTTCGAGCGGGAGGTCCCACGAGCAGTACTTC. Residues: CAISSSGRSHEQYF.

This clone occurred a few times. The rearrangement uses TRBV6-2 or TRBV6-3 and TRBJ2-3; 9 bases fit TRBD2. V lost 4 bases, J lost 5 bases, and 7 bases stayed unmatched. CDR1 and CDR2 from the germline V gene are MNHEY and SVGEGT. The CDR3 extends over 15 amino acids. The CDR3 sequence: CASSFSSGRKDTQYF. In DNA, the CDR3 is TGTGCCAGCAGTTTCTCCAGCGGGAGGAAAGATACGCAGTATTTT.

This clone appeared a few times. V is TRBV2 and J is TRBJ1-4, with a tentative D call TRBD1 (6 bases). Trimming removed 5 bases at V and 4 bases at J, with 14 bases between. CDR3 length: 15 amino acids. Looked up from germline, CDR1 is SNHLY and CDR2 is FYNNEI. Here the CDR3 DNA reads TGTGCCAGCAGTCCTATGACAGGAATTAATGAAAAACTGTTTTTT. Encoded protein: CASSPMTGINEKLFF. Using reference TRBV2 and TRBJ1-4 for the parts outside the CDR3, the full variable domain is EPEVTQTPSHQVTQMGQEVILRCVPISNHLYFYWYRQILGQKVEFLVSFYNNEISEKSEIFDDQFSVERPDGSNFTLKIRSTKLEDSAMYFCASSPMTGINEKLFFGSGTQLSVL.